The 9 T cell receptor beta chains in this list originate from one sample, sequenced in a study of cytomegalovirus exposure and HLA in healthy donors. Both 60 Vbeta primers and 13 Jbeta primers went into the PCR. Sequencing used immunoSEQ multiplex PCR; TCRdb keeps in-frame clones, though not all of them. The table lists around 130,000 clones, around 77% of them singletons. The sequenced material came from PBMCs. The receptors come from a woman aged 60 to 75 in good health and CMV-seronegative.

The chain carries TRBV15 and TRBJ1-1; D unclear. The ends were cut back, 4 bases at V and 5 bases at J, with 17 bases in the middle. The germline V gene has CDR1 LNHNV and CDR2 YYDKDF (reference sequence). The CDR3 has 15 amino acids. CDR3 nucleotide sequence: TGTGCCACCAGCACCGCCGGAGGAAGTGTTACTGAAGCTTTCTTT. Encoded protein: CATSTAGGSVTEAFF.

In its sample, this clone was seen a few times. This chain uses TRBV5-4 with TRBJ2-7; D uncertain. Germline V gene data show CDR1 as SGHNT and CDR2 as YYREEE (reference sequence). V lost 2 bases to trimming and J lost 0 bases, with 6 bases between them. The CDR3 is made up of 13 amino acids. The CDR3 DNA reads as TGTGCCAGCAGCTTACCGAGCTCCTACGAGCAGTACTTC. Protein: CASSLPSSYEQYF. The full variable domain, its missing parts supplied by reference TRBV5-4 and TRBJ2-7, is ETGVTQSPTHLIKTRGQQVTLRCSSQSGHNTVSWYQQALGQGPQFIFQYYREEENGRGNFPPRFSGLQFPNYSSELNVNALELDDSALYLCASSLPSSYEQYFGPGTRLTVT.

A remark on this clone: This sample also contains other DNA sequences that code for the same CDR3. The chain links TRBV7-6 to TRBJ2-7, with D maybe TRBD2 (5 bases). The V and J ends lost 5 bases and 1 base respectively, with 12 bases between them. The CDR3 has 14 amino acids. Germline V CDR1 and CDR2: SGHVS, FNYEAQ. The CDR3 loop is CASSPEEVSYEQYF. The CDR3 nucleotides are TGTGCCAGCAGCCCAGAGGAGGTGTCCTACGAGCAGTACTTC.

This chain connects TRBV10-3 to TRBJ1-5; tentative D call: TRBD1 (6 bases). V was pared by 3 bases and J by 6 bases, with 18 bases between. Germline V gene sequence: CDR1 ENHRY, CDR2 SYGVKD. The CDR3 is made up of 16 amino acids. The CDR3 loop reads CAISDHFTGKAQPQHF. DNA for the CDR3: TGTGCCATCAGTGACCATTTTACAGGGAAGGCTCAGCCCCAGCATTTT.

This clone was observed a few times. The V call is TRBV30, the J call TRBJ2-1; TRBD2 aligns across 8 bases. V lost 3 bases and J lost 8; bases outside the gene matches: 3. From germline, CDR1 is GTSNPN and CDR2 SVGIG (reference sequence). The CDR3 runs to 12 residues. DNA for the CDR3: TGTGCCTGGAGCGGGGGGGCCTATGAGCAGTTCTTC. Translation: CAWSGGAYEQFF.

This clone has just one count. The chain joins TRBV19 to TRBJ2-1; a weak D match, TRBD1 (6 bases). Germline-derived CDR1 and CDR2 are LNHDA and SQIVND (reference sequence). The ends were cut back, 8 bases at V and 3 bases at J, with 14 bases in the middle. CDR3 length equals 14 residues. In nucleotides, the CDR3 is TGTGCCAGTCGGGGTCCGGACAGCTACAATGAGCAGTTCTTC. Translation gives CASRGPDSYNEQFF.

The chain uses TRBV6-1 and TRBJ1-1; D is possibly TRBD1 (5 bases). The CDR3 has 15 residues. Trimming shortened V by 1 base and J by 10 bases, and 19 bases separated the two germline ends. Germline assignment: CDR1 MNHNS and CDR2 SASEGT. The CDR3 loop is CASSEGGGREIGAFF. Here the CDR3 DNA reads TGTGCCAGCAGTGAAGGGGGGGGTCGGGAAATAGGAGCTTTCTTT.

The chain carries TRBV30 and TRBJ2-7; D possibly corresponds to TRBD2 (5 bases). CDR1 and CDR2 (germline): GTSNPN, SVGIG (reference sequence). V shed 4 bases and J shed 0 bases, with 10 bases lying between them. This CDR3 is built from 13 residues. The chain's CDR3 is CAWIGSGSYEQYF. The CDR3 DNA follows: TGTGCCTGGATAGGGAGCGGCTCCTACGAGCAGTACTTC.

V and J are TRBV15 and TRBJ2-1; D unresolved. CDR3 size: 12 residues. Germline V gene lookup returns CDR1 LNHNV and CDR2 YYDKDF (reference sequence). With 1 base removed from V and 4 bases from J, the gap between germline ends came to 2 bases. The CDR3 nucleotides read TGTGCCACCAGCAGAGTATACAATGAGCAGTTCTTC. Translated: CATSRVYNEQFF.